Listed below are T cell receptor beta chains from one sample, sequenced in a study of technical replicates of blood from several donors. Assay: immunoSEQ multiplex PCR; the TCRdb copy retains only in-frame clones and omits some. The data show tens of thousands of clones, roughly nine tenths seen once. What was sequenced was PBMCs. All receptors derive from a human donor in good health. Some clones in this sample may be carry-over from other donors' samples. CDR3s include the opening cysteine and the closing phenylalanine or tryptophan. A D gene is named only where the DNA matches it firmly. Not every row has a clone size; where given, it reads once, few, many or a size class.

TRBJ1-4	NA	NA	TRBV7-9	CASSFREMGNEKLFF	TGTGCCAGCAGCTTCCGGGAGATGGGGAATGAAAAACTGTTTTTT
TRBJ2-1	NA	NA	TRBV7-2	CASSLLVQRAYNEQFF	TGTGCCAGCAGCCTACTAGTACAACGGGCCTACAATGAGCAGTTCTTC
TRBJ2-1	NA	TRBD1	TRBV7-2	CASSFGQGLGNEQFF	TGTGCCAGCAGCTTCGGACAGGGGTTGGGCAATGAGCAGTTCTTC
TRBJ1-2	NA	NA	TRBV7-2	CASSSGIGRTDSNYGYTF	TGTGCCAGCAGCTCCGGAATTGGCCGAACGGACAGTAACTATGGCTACACCTTC
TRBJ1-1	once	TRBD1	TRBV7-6	CASSADRVNTEAFF	TGTGCCAGCAGCGCAGACAGGGTGAACACTGAAGCTTTCTTT
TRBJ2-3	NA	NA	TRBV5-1	CASSSLPRSTDTQYF	TGCGCCAGCAGCTCCCTCCCGAGGAGTACAGATACGCAGTATTTT
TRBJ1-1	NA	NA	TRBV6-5	CASSYGGLNTEAFF	TGTGCCAGCAGTTACGGCGGACTAAACACTGAAGCTTTCTTT
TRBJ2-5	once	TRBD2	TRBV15	CATSRDLTSGGETQYF	TGTGCCACCAGCAGAGATCTAACTAGCGGGGGTGAGACCCAGTACTTC
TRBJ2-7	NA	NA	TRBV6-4	CASAFLDSPGYEQYF	TGTGCCAGCGCGTTCTTAGACAGTCCAGGATACGAGCAGTACTTC
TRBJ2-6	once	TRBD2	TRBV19	CATKREGSGANVLTF	TGTGCCACCAAGCGGGAGGGATCTGGGGCCAACGTCCTGACTTTC
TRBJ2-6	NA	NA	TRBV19	CASGQDRPSGANVLTF	TGTGCCAGTGGACAAGACAGACCCTCTGGGGCCAACGTCCTGACTTTC
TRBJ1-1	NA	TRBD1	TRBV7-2	CASRTGGLTNTEAFF	TGTGCCAGCAGAACAGGGGGCCTAACGAACACTGAAGCTTTCTTT
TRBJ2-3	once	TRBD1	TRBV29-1	CSVGQGTDTQYF	TGCAGCGTGGGACAGGGGACAGATACGCAGTATTTT
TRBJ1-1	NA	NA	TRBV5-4	CASRQGWAREAFF	TGTGCCAGCAGACAAGGTTGGGCCAGGGAAGCTTTCTTT
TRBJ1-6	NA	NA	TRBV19	CASNKGQTYNSPLHF	TGTGCCAGTAACAAAGGACAGACATATAATTCACCCCTCCACTTT
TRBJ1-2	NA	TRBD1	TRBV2	CASSQDRGSNYGYTF	TGTGCCAGCAGCCAGGACAGGGGATCCAACTATGGCTACACCTTC
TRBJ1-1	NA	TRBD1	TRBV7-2	CASSSGQGERAFF	TGTGCCAGCAGCTCGGGACAGGGGGAAAGGGCTTTCTTT
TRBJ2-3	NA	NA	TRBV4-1	CASSQGSGGTDTQYF	TGCGCCAGCAGCCAAGGGTCAGGGGGCACAGATACGCAGTATTTT
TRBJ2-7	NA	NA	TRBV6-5	CASGESRGGSYEQYF	TGTGCCAGCGGGGAGTCGAGGGGGGGTTCCTACGAGCAGTACTTC
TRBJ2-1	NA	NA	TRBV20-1	CSARETGEQFF	TGCAGTGCTAGAGAAACGGGGGAGCAGTTCTTC
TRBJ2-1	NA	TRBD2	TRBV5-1	CASSSGLAANNEQFF	TGCGCCAGCAGCTCCGGACTAGCGGCTAACAATGAGCAGTTCTTC
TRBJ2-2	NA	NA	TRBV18	CASSPNGRGTGELFF	TGTGCCAGCTCACCAAACGGGAGAGGCACCGGGGAGCTGTTTTTT
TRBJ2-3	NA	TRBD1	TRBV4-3	CASSQLIQGADPLNTDTQYF	TGCGCCAGCAGCCAACTCATACAGGGGGCTGACCCCCTCAACACAGATACGCAGTATTTT
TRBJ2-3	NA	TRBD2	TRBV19	CASSPSGGALDTQYF	TGTGCCAGTAGTCCTAGCGGGGGGGCCTTAGATACGCAGTATTTT
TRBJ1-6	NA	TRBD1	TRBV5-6	CASSWGTGGNSPLHF	TGTGCCAGCAGCTGGGGGACAGGTGGGAATTCACCCCTCCACTTT
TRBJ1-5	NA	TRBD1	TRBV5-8	CASRTGGGGQPQHF	TGTGCCAGCAGGACAGGGGGCGGGGGTCAGCCCCAGCATTTT
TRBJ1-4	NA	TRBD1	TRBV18	CASSLDRVLGEKLFF	TGTGCCAGCTCATTAGACAGGGTTCTCGGTGAAAAACTGTTTTTT
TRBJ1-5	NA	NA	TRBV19	CASSMRSIRRGYSNQPQHF	TGTGCCAGTAGTATGAGGTCCATCCGACGGGGGTATAGCAATCAGCCCCAGCATTTT
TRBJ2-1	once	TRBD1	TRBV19	CASRLTGDNEQFF	TGTGCCAGTAGATTGACAGGGGACAATGAGCAGTTCTTC
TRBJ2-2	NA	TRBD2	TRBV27	CASGLAGVSGELFF	TGTGCCAGCGGACTAGCGGGGGTTTCCGGGGAGCTGTTTTTT
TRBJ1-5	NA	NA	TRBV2	CASSEAGSPNQPQHF	TGTGCCAGCAGTGAAGCGGGCAGCCCTAATCAGCCCCAGCATTTT
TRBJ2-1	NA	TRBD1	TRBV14	CASSLQRRTGSNEQFF	TGTGCCAGCAGCCTCCAGAGAAGGACAGGGTCCAATGAGCAGTTCTTC
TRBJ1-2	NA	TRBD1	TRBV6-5	CASSSWTGPSSYTF	TGTGCCAGCAGTTCCTGGACAGGGCCTTCTTCCTACACCTTC
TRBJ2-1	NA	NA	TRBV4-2	CASSQDSTSQSEQFF	TGTGCCAGCAGCCAAGATTCAACTAGCCAGAGTGAGCAGTTCTTC
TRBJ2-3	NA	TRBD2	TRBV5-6	CASSDGGATDTQYF	TGTGCCAGCAGTGACGGGGGGGCCACAGATACGCAGTATTTT
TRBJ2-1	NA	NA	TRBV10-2	CASTSSLNEQFF	TGCGCCAGCACCTCAAGCCTCAATGAGCAGTTCTTC
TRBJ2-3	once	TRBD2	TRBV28	CASSLLAGGGDTQYF	TGTGCCAGCAGTTTACTGGCGGGAGGCGGGGATACGCAGTATTTT
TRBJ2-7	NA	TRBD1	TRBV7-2	CASSPNVPGQLSEQYF	TGTGCCAGCAGCCCTAACGTTCCGGGACAGTTGAGCGAGCAGTACTTC
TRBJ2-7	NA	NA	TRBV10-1	CASRSSSRQYF	TGCGCCAGCCGATCTAGCTCCCGGCAGTACTTC
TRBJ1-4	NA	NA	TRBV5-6	CASSLFGRELFF	TGTGCCAGCAGCTTGTTCGGCAGGGAACTGTTTTTT
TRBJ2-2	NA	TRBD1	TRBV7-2	CASSTGQGRAGELFF	TGTGCCAGCAGCACAGGACAGGGAAGGGCCGGGGAGCTGTTTTTT
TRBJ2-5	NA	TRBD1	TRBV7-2	CASSTQGGPVETQYF	TGTGCCAGCAGCACACAGGGGGGCCCAGTCGAGACCCAGTACTTC
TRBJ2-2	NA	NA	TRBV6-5	CASSYTGVGELFF	TGTGCCAGCAGTTACACCGGGGTCGGGGAGCTGTTTTTT
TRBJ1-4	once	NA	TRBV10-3	CAHRVANDGENEKLFF	TGTGCCCACAGGGTGGCGAATGACGGAGAAAATGAAAAACTGTTTTTT
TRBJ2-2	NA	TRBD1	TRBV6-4	CASSPGTGDTGELFF	TGTGCCAGCAGTCCCGGGACAGGGGACACCGGGGAGCTGTTTTTT
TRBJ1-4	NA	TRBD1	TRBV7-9	CASSFHPGRGRGKLFF	TGTGCCAGCAGCTTCCACCCGGGCAGGGGGCGCGGAAAACTGTTTTTT
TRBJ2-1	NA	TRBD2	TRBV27	CASSAEREYNEQFF	TGTGCCAGCAGTGCGGAGCGGGAATACAATGAGCAGTTCTTC